This T cell receptor (beta chain) is drawn from a study of T-cell reconstitution after alpha-beta-depleted transplantation in children. A library of TCRbeta sequences, prepared with unique molecular identifiers, was generated. TCRdb reprocessed the PCR reads via MiXCR and lists one record per CDR3 protein. The data show about 460,000 distinct CDR3 sequences, with under 15% seen just once and under 7% held by the top ten. Trimming pared 0 bases from V and 3 bases from J, leaving 15 bases between. CDR1 is SGHKS, CDR2 YYEKEE, per germline (reference sequence). The CDR3 contains 16 residues. The rearrangement uses TRBV5-5 and TRBJ1-1; D unclear. The TCR originated in a human donor who donated a stem cell graft to a child with combined immunodeficiency. The sequenced sample was PBMCs from the stem cell graft donor, obtained from the stem cell graft. The DNA for the CDR3 is TGTGCCAGCAGCTTGGTTGGCCAAGCTTTGGACACTGAAGCTTTCTTT. It encodes CASSLVGQALDTEAFF.